This record concerns one T cell receptor beta chain sequence. The CDR3 sequence is 12 residues long. CDR1 and CDR2 from the germline V gene are ENHRY and SYGVKD. The V end was cut by 3 bases, the J end by 7 bases, with 9 bases between. Some clones are missing from TCRdb's copy, which holds only in-frame ones; the method was immunoSEQ multiplex PCR. The sample includes 50,000 to 55,000 clones, about 67% of them seen just once. This sample was taken from a study of T cell clones after liver transplantation. The sample consisted of CD4+ T cells from blood, taken about 56 months after liver transplant. The TCR comes from a human patient who received a liver transplant. The graft donor may have contributed some T cells. This rearrangement joins TRBV10-3 to TRBJ1-1; a possible D gene is TRBD1 (5 bases). DNA for the CDR3: TGTGCCATCAGTGATAGGAGGGGTGAAGCTTTCTTT. This codes for CAISDRRGEAFF.